This T cell receptor beta chain comes out of a study of T cells after yellow fever vaccination. Study results and limitations: Any FACS-sorted repertoire could hold abundant clonotypes that contaminate it from the bulk population. CD4 and CD8 compartments shared a small share of clonotypes. Post-booster repertoires again held most primary-vaccination clones (about 95% CD4, roughly 89% CD8).

MiXCR, applied by TCRdb to the 5' RACE reads, yields one record per CDR3 protein. The sample lists about 400,000 distinct CDR3 sequences; 11% were seen once. Germline V gene data show CDR1 as MNHGY and CDR2 as SAAAGT. The CDR3 is made up of 15 amino acids. V was pared by 7 bases and J by 0 bases, with 15 bases between. For this clonotype: The antigen is not known.

This sample comprised PBMCs, obtained on the day of the first yellow fever vaccination. This sequence was found in a man aged 18 to 30 who received the YFV17D yellow fever vaccine. The V call is TRBV6-8, the J call TRBJ2-5; D gene ambiguous. The CDR3 sequence is CASTGSIGYQETQYF. In DNA form, the CDR3 reads TGTGCCAGCACTGGAAGCATAGGGTACCAAGAGACCCAGTACTTC.